The present TCR beta chain was sequenced within a study of Ad26.COV2.S vaccination and SARS-CoV-2 variants. Study outcomes and limitations: Considerable breadth of spike-specific CD8+ and CD4+ T cell responses has reportedly been documented following vaccination. Possibly, TCR breadth and depth analyses underestimated total T cell responses. Vaccinated individuals (as opposed to placebo recipients) had higher spike-specific TCR breadth. People who got the vaccine or the placebo had similar non-spike TCR breadth.

The method was immunoSEQ multiplex PCR; TCRdb's version includes in-frame clones alone and lacks a portion of them. The sample lists a few hundred thousand clones, around 87% occurring once. The V end lost 0 bases, the J end lost 7 bases, and 16 bases lay between the germline ends. CDR1 and CDR2 (germline): SGDLS, YYNGEE. The length of the CDR3 is 16 residues. As to this clone: Its matching antigen is unknown.

Treatment described: roughly 18 received Ad26.COV2.S at low or high dose, single or two shots; roughly 5 received placebo; per-sample allocation not given. It was on day 63 after the first vaccine or placebo injection that samples were taken. Sequences were derived from peripheral blood, sampled in a trial of Ad26.COV2.S vaccine versus placebo. The chain is built from TRBV9 and TRBJ1-4, with a weak D call TRBD1 (5 bases). The receptor was derived from a person between 18 and 59 years old who received the Ad26.COV2.S COVID-19 vaccine or a placebo. CDR3 loop: CASSVGERMGGEKLFF. The CDR3 region has the DNA TGTGCCAGCAGCGTAGGAGAGAGGATGGGGGGTGAAAAACTGTTTTTT.